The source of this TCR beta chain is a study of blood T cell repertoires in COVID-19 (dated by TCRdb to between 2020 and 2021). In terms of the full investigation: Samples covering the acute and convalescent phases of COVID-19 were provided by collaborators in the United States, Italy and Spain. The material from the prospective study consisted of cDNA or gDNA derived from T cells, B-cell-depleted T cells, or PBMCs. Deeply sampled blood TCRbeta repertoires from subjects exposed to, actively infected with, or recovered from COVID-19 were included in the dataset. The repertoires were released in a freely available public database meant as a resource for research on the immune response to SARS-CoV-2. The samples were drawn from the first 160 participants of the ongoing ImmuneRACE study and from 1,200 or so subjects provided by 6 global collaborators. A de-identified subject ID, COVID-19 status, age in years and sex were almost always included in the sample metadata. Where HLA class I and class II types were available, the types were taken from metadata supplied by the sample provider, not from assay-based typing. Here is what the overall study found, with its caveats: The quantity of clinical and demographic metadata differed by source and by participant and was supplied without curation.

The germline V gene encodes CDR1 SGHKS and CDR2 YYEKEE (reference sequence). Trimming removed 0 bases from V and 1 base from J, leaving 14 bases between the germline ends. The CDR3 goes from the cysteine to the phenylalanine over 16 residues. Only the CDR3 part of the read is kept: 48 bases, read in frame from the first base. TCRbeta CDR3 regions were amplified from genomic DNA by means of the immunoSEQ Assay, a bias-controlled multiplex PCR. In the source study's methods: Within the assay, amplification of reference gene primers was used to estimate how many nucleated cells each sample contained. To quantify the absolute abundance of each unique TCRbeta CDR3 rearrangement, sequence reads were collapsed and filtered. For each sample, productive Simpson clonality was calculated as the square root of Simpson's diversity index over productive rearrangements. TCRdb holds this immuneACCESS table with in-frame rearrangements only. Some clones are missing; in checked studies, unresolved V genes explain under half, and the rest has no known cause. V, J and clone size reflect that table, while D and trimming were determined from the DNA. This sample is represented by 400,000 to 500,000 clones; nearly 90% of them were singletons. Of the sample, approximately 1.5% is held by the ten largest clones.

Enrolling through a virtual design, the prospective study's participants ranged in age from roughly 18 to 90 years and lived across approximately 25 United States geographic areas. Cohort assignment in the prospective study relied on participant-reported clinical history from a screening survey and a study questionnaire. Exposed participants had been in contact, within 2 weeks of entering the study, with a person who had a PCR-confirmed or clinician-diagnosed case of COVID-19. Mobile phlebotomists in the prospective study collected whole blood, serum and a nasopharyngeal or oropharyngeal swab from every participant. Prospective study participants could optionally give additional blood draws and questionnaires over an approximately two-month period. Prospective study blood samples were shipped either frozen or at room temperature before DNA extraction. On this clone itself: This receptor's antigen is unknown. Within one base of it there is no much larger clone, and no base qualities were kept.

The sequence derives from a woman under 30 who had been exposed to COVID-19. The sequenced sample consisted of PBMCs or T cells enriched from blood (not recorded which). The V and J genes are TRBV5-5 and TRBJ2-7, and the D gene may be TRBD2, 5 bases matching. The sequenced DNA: TGTGCCAGCAGCTTGGTCGACTACCTAAGATCCTACGAGCAGTACTTC. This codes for CASSLVDYLRSYEQYF.